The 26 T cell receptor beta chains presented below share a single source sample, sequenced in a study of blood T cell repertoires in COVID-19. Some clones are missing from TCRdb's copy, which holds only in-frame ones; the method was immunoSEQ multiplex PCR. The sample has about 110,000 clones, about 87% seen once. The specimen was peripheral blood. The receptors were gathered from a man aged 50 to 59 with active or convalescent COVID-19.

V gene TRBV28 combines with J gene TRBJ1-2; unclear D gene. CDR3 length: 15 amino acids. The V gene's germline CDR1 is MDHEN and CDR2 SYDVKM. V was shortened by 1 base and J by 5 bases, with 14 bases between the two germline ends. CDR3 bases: TGTGCCAGCAGTTTATACGTCGCGGGCAATTATGGCTACACCTTC. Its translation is CASSLYVAGNYGYTF.

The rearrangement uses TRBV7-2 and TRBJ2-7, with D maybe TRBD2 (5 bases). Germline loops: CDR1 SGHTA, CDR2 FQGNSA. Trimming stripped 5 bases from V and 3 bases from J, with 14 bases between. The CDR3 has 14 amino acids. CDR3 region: CASSLRRTGYEQYF. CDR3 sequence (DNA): TGTGCCAGCAGCCTCAGGAGGACGGGCTACGAGCAGTACTTC.

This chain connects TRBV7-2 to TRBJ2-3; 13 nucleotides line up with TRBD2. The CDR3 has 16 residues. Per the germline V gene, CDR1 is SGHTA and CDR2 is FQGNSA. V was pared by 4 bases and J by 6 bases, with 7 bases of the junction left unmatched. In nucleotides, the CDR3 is TGTGCCAGCAGCTCAAGGACTAGCGGGAGTAGGGATACGCAGTATTTT. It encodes CASSSRTSGSRDTQYF.

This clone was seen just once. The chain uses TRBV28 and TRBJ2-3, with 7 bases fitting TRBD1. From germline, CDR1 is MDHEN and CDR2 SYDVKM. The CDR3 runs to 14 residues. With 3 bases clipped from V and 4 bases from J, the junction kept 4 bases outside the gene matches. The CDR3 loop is CASSFTQGADTQYF. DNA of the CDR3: TGTGCCAGCAGTTTTACGCAGGGGGCAGATACGCAGTATTTT.

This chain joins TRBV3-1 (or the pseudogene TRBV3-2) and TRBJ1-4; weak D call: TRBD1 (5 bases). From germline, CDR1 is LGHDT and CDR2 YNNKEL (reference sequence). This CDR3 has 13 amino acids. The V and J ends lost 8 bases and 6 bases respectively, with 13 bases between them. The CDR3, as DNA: TGTGCCAGCCAGCGTTTAGGGGATGAAAAACTGTTTTTT. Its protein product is CASQRLGDEKLFF.

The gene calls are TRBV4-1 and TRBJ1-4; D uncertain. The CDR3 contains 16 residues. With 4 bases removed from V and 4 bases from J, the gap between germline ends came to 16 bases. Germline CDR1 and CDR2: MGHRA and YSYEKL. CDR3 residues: CASSPGGRSLNEKLFF. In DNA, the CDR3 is TGCGCCAGCAGCCCAGGCGGGAGGTCCCTTAATGAAAAACTGTTTTTT.

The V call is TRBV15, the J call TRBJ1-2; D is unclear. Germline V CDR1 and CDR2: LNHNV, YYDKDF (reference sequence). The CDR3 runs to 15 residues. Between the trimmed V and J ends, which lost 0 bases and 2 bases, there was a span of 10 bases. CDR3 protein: CATSRDYPGNYGYTF. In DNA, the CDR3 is TGTGCCACCAGCAGAGATTATCCAGGAAACTATGGCTACACCTTC.

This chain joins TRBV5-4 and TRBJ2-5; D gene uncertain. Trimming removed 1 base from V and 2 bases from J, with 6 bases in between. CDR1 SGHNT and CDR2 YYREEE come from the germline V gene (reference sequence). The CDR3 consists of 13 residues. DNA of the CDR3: TGTGCCAGCAGCTTGAGGAGACAAGAGACCCAGTACTTC. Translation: CASSLRRQETQYF.

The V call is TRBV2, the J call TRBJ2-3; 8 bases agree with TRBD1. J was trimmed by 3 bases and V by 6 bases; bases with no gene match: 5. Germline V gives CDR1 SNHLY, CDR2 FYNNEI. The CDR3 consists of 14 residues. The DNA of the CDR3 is TGTGCCAGCAGCCTACAGGGGGGAACAGATACGCAGTATTTT. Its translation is CASSLQGGTDTQYF.

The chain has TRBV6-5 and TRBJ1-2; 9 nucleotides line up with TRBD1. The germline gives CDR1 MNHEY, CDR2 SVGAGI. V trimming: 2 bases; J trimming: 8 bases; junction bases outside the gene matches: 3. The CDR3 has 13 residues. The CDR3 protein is CASSYRDRDGYTF. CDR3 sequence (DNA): TGTGCCAGCAGTTACAGGGACAGGGACGGCTACACCTTC.

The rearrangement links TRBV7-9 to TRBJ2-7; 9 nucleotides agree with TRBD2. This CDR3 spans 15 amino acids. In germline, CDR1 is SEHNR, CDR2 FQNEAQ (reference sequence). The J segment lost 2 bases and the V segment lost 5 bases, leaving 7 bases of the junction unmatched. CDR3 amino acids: CASSTRTSVTYEQYF. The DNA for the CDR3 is TGTGCCAGCAGCACCCGGACTAGCGTCACCTACGAGCAGTACTTC.

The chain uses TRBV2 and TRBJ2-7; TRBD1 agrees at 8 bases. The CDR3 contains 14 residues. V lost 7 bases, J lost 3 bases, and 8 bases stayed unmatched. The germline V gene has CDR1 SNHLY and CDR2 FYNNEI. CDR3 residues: CASTSTGEVYEQYF. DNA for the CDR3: TGTGCCAGCACCTCGACAGGGGAGGTCTACGAGCAGTACTTC.

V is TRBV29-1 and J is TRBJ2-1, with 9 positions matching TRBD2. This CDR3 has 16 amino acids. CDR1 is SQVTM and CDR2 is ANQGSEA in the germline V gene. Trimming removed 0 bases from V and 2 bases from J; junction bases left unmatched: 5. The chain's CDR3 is CSVEDMLAGTYNEQFF. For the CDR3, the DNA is TGCAGCGTTGAAGATATGCTAGCGGGGACCTACAATGAGCAGTTCTTC.

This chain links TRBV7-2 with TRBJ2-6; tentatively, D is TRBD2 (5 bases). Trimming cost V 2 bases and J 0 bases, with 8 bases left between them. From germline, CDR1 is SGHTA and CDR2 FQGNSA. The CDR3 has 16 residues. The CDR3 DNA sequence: TGTGCCAGCAGCTTAAATAGCGACTCTGGGGCCAACGTCCTGACTTTC. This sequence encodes CASSLNSDSGANVLTF. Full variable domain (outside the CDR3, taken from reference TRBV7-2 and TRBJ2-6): GAGVSQSPSNKVTEKGKDVELRCDPISGHTALYWYRQSLGQGLEFLIYFQGNSAPDKSGLPSDRFSAERTGGSVSTLTIQRTQQEDSAVYLCASSLNSDSGANVLTFGAGSRLTVL.

The CDR3 region is CASSEGGGFRGRGSSYNEQFF. The CDR3 bases are TGTGCCAGCAGTGAAGGGGGCGGTTTTAGAGGGAGGGGAAGCTCCTACAATGAGCAGTTCTTC. The chain links TRBV2 to TRBJ2-1; 7 bases fit TRBD2. Germline V lookup: CDR1 SNHLY, CDR2 FYNNEI. The CDR3 contains 21 residues. Unmatched junction bases numbered 18, after V lost 1 base and J lost 0 bases.

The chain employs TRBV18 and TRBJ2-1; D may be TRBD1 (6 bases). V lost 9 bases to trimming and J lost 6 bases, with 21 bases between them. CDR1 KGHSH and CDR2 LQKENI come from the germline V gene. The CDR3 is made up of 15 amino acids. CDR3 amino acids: CASHPEGEWGNEQFF. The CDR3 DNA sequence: TGTGCCAGTCACCCCGAGGGGGAGTGGGGCAATGAGCAGTTCTTC.

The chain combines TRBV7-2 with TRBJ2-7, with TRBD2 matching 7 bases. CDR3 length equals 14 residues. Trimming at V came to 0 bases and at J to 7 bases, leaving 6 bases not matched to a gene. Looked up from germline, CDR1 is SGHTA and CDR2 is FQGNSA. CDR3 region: CASSLAGGPGEQYF. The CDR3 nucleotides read TGTGCCAGCAGCTTAGCGGGAGGGCCGGGTGAGCAGTACTTC. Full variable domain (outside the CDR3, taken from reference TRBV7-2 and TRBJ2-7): GAGVSQSPSNKVTEKGKDVELRCDPISGHTALYWYRQSLGQGLEFLIYFQGNSAPDKSGLPSDRFSAERTGGSVSTLTIQRTQQEDSAVYLCASSLAGGPGEQYFGPGTRLTVT.

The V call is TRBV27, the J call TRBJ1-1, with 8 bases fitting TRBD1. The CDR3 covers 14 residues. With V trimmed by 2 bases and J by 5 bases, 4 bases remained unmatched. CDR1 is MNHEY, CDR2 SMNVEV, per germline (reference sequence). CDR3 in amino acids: CASSLTWTGTEAFF. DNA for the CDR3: TGTGCCAGCAGTTTAACCTGGACAGGGACTGAAGCTTTCTTT.

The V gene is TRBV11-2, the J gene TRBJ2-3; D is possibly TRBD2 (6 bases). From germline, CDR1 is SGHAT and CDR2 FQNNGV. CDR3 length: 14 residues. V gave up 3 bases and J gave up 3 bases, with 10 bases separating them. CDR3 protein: CASSFGTHTDTQYF. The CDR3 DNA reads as TGTGCCAGCAGCTTCGGGACTCATACAGATACGCAGTATTTT.

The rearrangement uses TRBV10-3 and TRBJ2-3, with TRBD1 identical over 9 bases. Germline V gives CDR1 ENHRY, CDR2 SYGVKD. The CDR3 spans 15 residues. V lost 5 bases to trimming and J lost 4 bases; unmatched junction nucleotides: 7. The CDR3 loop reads CAISTGTGTADTQYF. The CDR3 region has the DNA TGTGCCATCAGTACCGGGACAGGGACTGCAGATACGCAGTATTTT.

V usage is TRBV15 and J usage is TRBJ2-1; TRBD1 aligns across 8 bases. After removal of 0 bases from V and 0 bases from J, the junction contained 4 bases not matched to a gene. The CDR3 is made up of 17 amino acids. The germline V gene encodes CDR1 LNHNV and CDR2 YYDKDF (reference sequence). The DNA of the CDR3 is TGTGCCACCAGCAGAGATCGGACAGGGAGCTCCTACAATGAGCAGTTCTTC. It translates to CATSRDRTGSSYNEQFF.

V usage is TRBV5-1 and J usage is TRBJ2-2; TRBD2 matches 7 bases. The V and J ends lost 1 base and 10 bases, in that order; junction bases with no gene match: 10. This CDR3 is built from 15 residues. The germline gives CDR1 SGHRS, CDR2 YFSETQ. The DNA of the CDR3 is TGCGCCAGCAGCTTGTTATCTAGCGGCCCGAAGGAGCTGTTTTTT. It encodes CASSLLSSGPKELFF.

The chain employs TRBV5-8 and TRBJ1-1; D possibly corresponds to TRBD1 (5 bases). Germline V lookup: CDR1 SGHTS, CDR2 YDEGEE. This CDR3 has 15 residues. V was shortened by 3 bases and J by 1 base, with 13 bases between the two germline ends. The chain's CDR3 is CASSWGSGPNTEAFF. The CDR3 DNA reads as TGTGCCAGCAGCTGGGGATCAGGGCCGAACACTGAAGCTTTCTTT.

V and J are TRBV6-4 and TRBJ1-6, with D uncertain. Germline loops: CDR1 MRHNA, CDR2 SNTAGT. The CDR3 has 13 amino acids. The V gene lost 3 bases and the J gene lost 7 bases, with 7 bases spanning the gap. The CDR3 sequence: CASSEGDNSPLHF. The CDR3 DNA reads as TGTGCCAGCAGTGAAGGAGACAATTCACCCCTCCACTTT.

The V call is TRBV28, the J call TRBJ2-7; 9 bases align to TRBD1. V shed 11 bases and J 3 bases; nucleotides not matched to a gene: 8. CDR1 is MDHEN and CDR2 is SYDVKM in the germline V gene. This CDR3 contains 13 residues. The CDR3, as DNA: TGTGCCGCGAGGAGGACAGGGGACTACGAGCAGTACTTC. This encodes CAARRTGDYEQYF. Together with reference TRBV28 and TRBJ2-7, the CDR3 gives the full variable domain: DVKVTQSSRYLVKRTGEKVFLECVQDMDHENMFWYRQDPGLGLRLIYFSYDVKMKEKGDIPEGYSVSREKKERFSLILESASTNQTSMYLCAARRTGDYEQYFGPGTRLTVT.

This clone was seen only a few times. The CDR3 coding sequence is TGTGCCAGCAGTGAGGACAGGAGCTTAACAGATACGCAGTATTTT. Its translation is CASSEDRSLTDTQYF. The rearrangement links TRBV2 to TRBJ2-3; 7 bases are shared with TRBD1. CDR3 length: 15 residues. The germline V gene encodes CDR1 SNHLY and CDR2 FYNNEI. The V and J ends lost 3 bases and 3 bases, in that order; junction bases with no gene match: 6.